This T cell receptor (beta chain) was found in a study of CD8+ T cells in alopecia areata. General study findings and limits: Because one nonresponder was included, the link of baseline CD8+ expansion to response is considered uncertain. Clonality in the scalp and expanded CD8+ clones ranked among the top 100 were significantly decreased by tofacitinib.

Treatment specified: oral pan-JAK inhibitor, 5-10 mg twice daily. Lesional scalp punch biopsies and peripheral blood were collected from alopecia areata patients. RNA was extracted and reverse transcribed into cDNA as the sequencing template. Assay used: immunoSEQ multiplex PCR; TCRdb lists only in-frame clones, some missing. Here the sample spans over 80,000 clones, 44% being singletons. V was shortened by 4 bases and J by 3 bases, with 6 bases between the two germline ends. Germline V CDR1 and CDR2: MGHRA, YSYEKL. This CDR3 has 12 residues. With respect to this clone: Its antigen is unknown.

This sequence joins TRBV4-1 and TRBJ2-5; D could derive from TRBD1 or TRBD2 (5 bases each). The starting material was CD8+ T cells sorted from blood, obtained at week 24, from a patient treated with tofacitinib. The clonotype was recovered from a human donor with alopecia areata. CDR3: CASSRGEETQYF. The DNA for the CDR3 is TGCGCCAGCAGCCGAGGGGAAGAGACCCAGTACTTC.